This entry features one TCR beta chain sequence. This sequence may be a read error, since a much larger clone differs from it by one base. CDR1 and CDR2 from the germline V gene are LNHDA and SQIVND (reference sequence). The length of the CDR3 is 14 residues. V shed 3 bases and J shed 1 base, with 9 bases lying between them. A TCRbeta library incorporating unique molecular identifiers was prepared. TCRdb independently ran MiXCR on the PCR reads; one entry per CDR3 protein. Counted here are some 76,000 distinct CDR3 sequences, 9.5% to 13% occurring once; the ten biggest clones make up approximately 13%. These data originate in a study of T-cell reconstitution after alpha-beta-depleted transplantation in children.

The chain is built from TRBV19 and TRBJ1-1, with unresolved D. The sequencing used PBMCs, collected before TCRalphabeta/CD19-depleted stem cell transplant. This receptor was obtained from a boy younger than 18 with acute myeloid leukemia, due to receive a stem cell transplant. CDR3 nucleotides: TGTGCCAGTAGTATGAAAAGGGCGAACACTGAAGCTTTCTTT. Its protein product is CASSMKRANTEAFF.